This entry concerns a single T cell receptor beta chain. This CDR3 region has 15 residues. V lost 5 bases and J lost 7; bases outside the gene matches: 8. The data originate from a study of T-cell reconstitution after alpha-beta-depleted transplantation in children. Researchers prepared the TCRbeta library using unique molecular identifiers, the study reports. One entry per CDR3 protein results from TCRdb running MiXCR on the PCR reads. The sample shows about 610,000 distinct CDR3 sequences, approximately 10% of them seen only once. The sequence was collected from a human donor who donated a stem cell graft to a child with acute myeloid leukemia. V usage is TRBV12-3 or TRBV12-4 and J usage is TRBJ1-2, with 12 bases aligning to TRBD1. This specimen consisted of PBMCs from the stem cell graft donor, obtained from the stem cell graft. The CDR3 nucleotides read TGTGCCAGCAGTGACCCGGGACAGGGGGCAGGTGGCTACACCTTC. This codes for CASSDPGQGAGGYTF.